The source of this T cell receptor (beta chain) is a study of cytomegalovirus exposure and HLA in healthy donors. 60 Vbeta and 13 Jbeta primers were used in PCR. The method was immunoSEQ multiplex PCR; TCRdb's version includes in-frame clones alone and lacks a portion of them. In the table there are over 70,000 clones, around three quarters of which are singletons. The germline gives CDR1 LGHNA, CDR2 YSLEER. The CDR3 covers 15 residues. The V segment lost 1 base and the J segment 4 bases; nucleotides outside the gene matches: 4. The sequence was collected from a male donor in good health and CMV-seronegative. The sample was PBMCs. The chain has TRBV4-3 and TRBJ2-1; 7 bases fit TRBD2. In DNA, the CDR3 is TGCGCCAGCAGCCAAGGCCTAGCGGATTACAATGAGCAGTTCTTC. Its protein is CASSQGLADYNEQFF.